This T cell receptor beta chain came from a study of shared clonotypes between healthy human individuals (TCRdb year 2020). Turning to the overall study: The cohort comprised two women and a few men aged 18 to 49 years. To increase sequencing depth and limit assay-specific biases, different laboratories used diverse techniques to prepare libraries and sequence TCR repertoires. For each donor, CD4 naive and CD4 memory were each run on three plates, CD8 naive on two plates, and CD8 memory on one plate. Between about 0.8 and 9 billion PBMCs per donor were obtained by leukapheresis. The study deeply sequenced blood TCR repertoires of about 5 healthy adults to estimate repertoire size and the extent of clonotype sharing between individuals.

TCR CDR3 regions were amplified from genomic DNA by multiplex PCR using the deep immunoSEQ assay. For each cell subset, the extracted genomic DNA was distributed evenly across all wells of several immunoSEQ 96-well plates, and each plate served as one replicate. For sorted subsets, 200 to 250 ng of genomic DNA, equivalent to around 31,000 T cell genomes, went into each replicate PCR. The purified libraries were quantified using a Qubit 3.0 fluorometer, sized with a Bioanalyzer 2100, and then quantified again using the KAPA Library Quantification kit. Each immunoSEQ 96-well plate was sequenced on its own single-read 150-cycle Illumina NextSeq 550 flow cell. The paper's processing steps were these. Because the immunoSEQ output held only junctional sequences and lacked quality scores, the filtering could not match the filtering applied to full-length reads. To assign V/J genes and CDR3, sequences were annotated against IMGT germline references using PyIR, a Python wrapper for IgBLAST v1.9. Reads with weak V/J assignments (E-value above 1e-6), missing CDR3, stop codons, out-of-frame junctions, or ambiguous translated residues were removed. V3J clonotypes were defined by identical inferred V gene, J gene, and CDR3 amino acid sequence. To compute the percentage overlap between repertoires, the number of shared unique clonotypes was divided by the size of the smaller repertoire. Repertoire richness was assessed with RTK rarefaction, the Chao1 estimator, and Recon v2.1 estimates of unobserved clonotypes. Generation probabilities were computed with OLGA for all TCRbeta clonotypes obtained by the gDNA method from four donors. Not all clones reach the TCRdb copy of this immuneACCESS table, which keeps in-frame sequences only. Checked studies attribute under half of the gap to unresolved V genes and leave the rest unexplained. V and J calls and clone size are those listed in that table; D and trimming were worked out from the DNA. The sample records under 2,000,000 clones, 85% to 95% of which are singletons. The ten largest clones add up to around 1.2% of the sample.

Notes on this clone: It lacks a known antigen. Base qualities were left out, and no much larger clone turns up one base away.

The full study reports these points: Compared with non-shared clonotypes, the clonotypes found in all four sorted-subset donors had higher generation probabilities. Rarefaction of sorted-subset datasets indicated incomplete sequencing despite the large sequencing depth. The genetic and exposure-history diversity represented was limited by the small number of donors. Based on pairwise subsampling, the degree of clonotype sharing among donors was expected to be affected by sequencing depth. Only blood was sampled, and tissue TCR repertoires likely differ from those in blood. Across a handful of donors, roughly 5.1% of naive CD4, roughly 3.3% of naive CD8, 2.3% of memory CD4, and under 0.45% of memory CD8 clonotypes were shared. Naive subsets generally had larger estimated clonotype richness than memory subsets.

CD8 naive samples consisted of CD45RO-negative cells that were positively selected for CCR7, yielding a CD45RA+CCR7+ population without TemRA cells. Donors were healthy HIV-negative adults with no recently reported acute infections or vaccinations. Only Caucasian adults living in Nashville, Tennessee, USA were represented among the donors. After blood collection by leukapheresis, PBMCs were isolated using Ficoll-Histopaque density gradient centrifugation and then cryopreserved in the vapor phase of liquid nitrogen. Analytical flow cytometry was used to check the purity and quantity of each magnetically sorted T cell population. Each sorted fraction had its genomic DNA isolated and then quantified by UV absorbance on a Nanodrop 2000c. The source of this sequence is a man between 18 and 29 years old in good health. The sample was naive CD8+ T cells sorted from blood. The label giving this sample's cell subset or site can be read as: CD45RA+CCR7+.

The CDR3 is CASSEDGEDYQPQHF. The nucleotide sequence reads TGTGCCAGCAGTGAAGACGGGGAAGATTATCAGCCCCAGCATTTT. The sequence links TRBV6-1 to TRBJ1-5; the D gene is unclear. V is cut by 1 base and J by 5 bases, and the space between the germline ends is 12 bases. CDR1 is given as MNHNS and CDR2 as SASEGT, both from the germline V gene. From its cysteine to its phenylalanine, the CDR3 spans 15 amino acids. Only the CDR3 part of the read is kept: 45 bases, read in frame from the first base.